This T cell receptor (beta chain) was sequenced in a study of immune evolution from preneoplasia to lung adenocarcinoma. Study-level results: Compared with EGFR-mutant or double wild-type lesions, KRAS-mutant nodules were more clonal.

Assay: immunoSEQ multiplex PCR; the TCRdb copy retains only in-frame clones and omits some. The profile covers about 15,000 clones, with more than 75% appearing a single time and approximately 3% taken by the ten largest. Each case's diagnosis was confirmed by two pathologists on H&E. The CDR3 is 15 residues long. Germline V gene data show CDR1 as SNHLY and CDR2 as FYNNEI. V was pared by 0 bases and J by 4 bases, with 13 bases between. In regard to this clone: Its antigen remains unidentified.

The source material was FFPE minimally invasive lung adenocarcinoma tissue. The chain employs TRBV2 and TRBJ2-7; D may be TRBD2 (6 bases). This sequence was found in a person between 60 and 79 years old with lung adenocarcinoma. The CDR3 protein is CASSEAASGLYEQYF. The CDR3 region has the DNA TGTGCCAGCAGTGAAGCCGCCAGCGGGCTGTACGAGCAGTACTTC.